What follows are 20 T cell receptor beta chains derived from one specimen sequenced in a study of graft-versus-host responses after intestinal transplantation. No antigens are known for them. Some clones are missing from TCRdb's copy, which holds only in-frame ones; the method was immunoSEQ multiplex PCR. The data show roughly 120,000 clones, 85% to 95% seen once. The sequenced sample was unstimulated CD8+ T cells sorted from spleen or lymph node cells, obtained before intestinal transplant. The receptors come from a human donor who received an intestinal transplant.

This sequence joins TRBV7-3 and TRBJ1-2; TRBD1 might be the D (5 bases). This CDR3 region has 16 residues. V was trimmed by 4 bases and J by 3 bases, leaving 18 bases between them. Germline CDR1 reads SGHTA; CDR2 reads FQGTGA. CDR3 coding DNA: TGTGCCAGCAGCTCGAAAGGGCCAGGGCGAGACTATGGCTACACCTTC. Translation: CASSSKGPGRDYGYTF. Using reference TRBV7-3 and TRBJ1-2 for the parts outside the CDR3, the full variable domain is GAGVSQTPSNKVTEKGKYVELRCDPISGHTALYWYRQSLGQGPEFLIYFQGTGAADDSGLPNDRFFAVRPEGSVSTLKIQRTERGDSAVYLCASSSKGPGRDYGYTFGSGTRLTVV.

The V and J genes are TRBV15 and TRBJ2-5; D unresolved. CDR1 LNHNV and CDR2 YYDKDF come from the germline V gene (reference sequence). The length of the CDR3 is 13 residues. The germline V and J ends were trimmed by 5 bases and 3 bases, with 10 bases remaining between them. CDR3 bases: TGTGCCACCAGCGGTAACAGTAAAGAGACCCAGTACTTC. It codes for CATSGNSKETQYF.

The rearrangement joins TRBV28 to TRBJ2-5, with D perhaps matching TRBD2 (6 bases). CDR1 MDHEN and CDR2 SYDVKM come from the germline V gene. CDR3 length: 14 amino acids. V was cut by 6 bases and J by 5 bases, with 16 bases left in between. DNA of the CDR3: TGTGCCAGCAGCCCTCAGTTAGGAGGGGAGACCCAGTACTTC. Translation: CASSPQLGGETQYF.

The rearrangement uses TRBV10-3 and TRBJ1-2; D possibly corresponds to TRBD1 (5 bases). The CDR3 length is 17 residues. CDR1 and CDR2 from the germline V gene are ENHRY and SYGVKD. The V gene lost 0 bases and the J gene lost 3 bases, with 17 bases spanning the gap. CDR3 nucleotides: TGTGCCATCAGTGAGTCTAGTTTGACAGAGGGCTACTATGGCTACACCTTC. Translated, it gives CAISESSLTEGYYGYTF.

This CDR3 reads CASSIATGIHLTDTQYF. The CDR3 nucleotides read TGTGCCAGTAGTATAGCGACAGGGATCCATTTGACAGATACGCAGTATTTT. This chain links TRBV19 with TRBJ2-3; 7 bases align to TRBD1. The germline gives CDR1 LNHDA, CDR2 SQIVND (reference sequence). The CDR3 loop spans 17 amino acids. The junction had 10 bases not matched to a gene; V was cut back by 1 base and J by 3 bases.

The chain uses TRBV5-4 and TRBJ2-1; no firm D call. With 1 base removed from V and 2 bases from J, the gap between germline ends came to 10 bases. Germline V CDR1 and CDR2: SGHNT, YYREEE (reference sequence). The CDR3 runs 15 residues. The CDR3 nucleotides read TGTGCCAGCAGCTTGCTGCAGGCCGCCTACAATGAGCAGTTCTTC. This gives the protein CASSLLQAAYNEQFF.

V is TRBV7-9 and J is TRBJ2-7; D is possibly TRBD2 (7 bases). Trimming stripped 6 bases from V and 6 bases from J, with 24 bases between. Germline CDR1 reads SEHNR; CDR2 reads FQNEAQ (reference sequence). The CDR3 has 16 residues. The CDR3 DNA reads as TGTGCCAGCAGAACACGGGGGGCTCGTATCATCTGCGAGCAGTACTTC. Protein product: CASRTRGARIICEQYF.

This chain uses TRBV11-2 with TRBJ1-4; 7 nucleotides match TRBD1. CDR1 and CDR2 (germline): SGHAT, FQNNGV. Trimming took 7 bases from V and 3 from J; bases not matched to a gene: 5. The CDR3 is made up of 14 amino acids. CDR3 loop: CASNQGQPNEKLFF. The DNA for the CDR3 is TGTGCCAGCAACCAGGGACAGCCTAATGAAAAACTGTTTTTT.

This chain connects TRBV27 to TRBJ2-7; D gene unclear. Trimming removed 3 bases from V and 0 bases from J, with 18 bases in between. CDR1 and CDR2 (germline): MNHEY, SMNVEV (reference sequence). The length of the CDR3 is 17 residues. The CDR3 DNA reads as TGTGCCAGCAGTTTCACATGGCCTTCGCGCCACTCCTACGAGCAGTACTTC. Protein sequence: CASSFTWPSRHSYEQYF.

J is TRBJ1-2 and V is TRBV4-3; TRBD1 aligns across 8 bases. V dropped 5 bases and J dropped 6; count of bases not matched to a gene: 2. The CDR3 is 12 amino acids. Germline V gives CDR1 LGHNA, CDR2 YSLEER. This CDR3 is CASSDRGNGYTF. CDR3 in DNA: TGCGCCAGCAGCGACAGGGGAAATGGCTACACCTTC.

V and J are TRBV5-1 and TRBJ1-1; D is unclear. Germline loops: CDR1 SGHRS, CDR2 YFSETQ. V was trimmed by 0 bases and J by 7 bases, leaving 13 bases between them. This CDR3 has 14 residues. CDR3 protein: CASSLDGLGSEAFF. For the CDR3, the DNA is TGCGCCAGCAGCTTGGACGGCTTAGGGAGTGAAGCTTTCTTT. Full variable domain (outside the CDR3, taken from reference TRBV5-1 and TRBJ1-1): KAGVTQTPRYLIKTRGQQVTLSCSPISGHRSVSWYQQTPGQGLQFLFEYFSETQRNKGNFPGRFSGRQFSNSRSEMNVSTLELGDSALYLCASSLDGLGSEAFFGQGTRLTVV.

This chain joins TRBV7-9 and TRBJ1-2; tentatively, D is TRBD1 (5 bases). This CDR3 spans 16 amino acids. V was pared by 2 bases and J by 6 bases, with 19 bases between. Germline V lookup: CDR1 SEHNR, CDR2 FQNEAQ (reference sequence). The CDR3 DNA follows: TGTGCCAGCAGCTTAAGTGTTGTTCGGGGGAAAGATGGCTACACCTTC. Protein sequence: CASSLSVVRGKDGYTF. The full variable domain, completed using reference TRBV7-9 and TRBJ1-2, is DTGVSQNPRHKITKRGQNVTFRCDPISEHNRLYWYRQTLGQGPEFLTYFQNEAQLEKSRLLSDRFSAERPKGSFSTLEIQRTEQGDSAMYLCASSLSVVRGKDGYTFGSGTRLTVV.

CDR3 nucleotide sequence: TGTGCCAGCAGCGCGCGGGGGAACTCCTACGAGCAGTACTTC. Encoded protein: CASSARGNSYEQYF. V is TRBV7-8 and J is TRBJ2-7; 7 bases match TRBD2. J lost 0 bases, V lost 5 bases, and 4 bases had no gene match. The CDR3 length is 14 residues. Germline values: CDR1 SGHVS, CDR2 FQNEAQ.

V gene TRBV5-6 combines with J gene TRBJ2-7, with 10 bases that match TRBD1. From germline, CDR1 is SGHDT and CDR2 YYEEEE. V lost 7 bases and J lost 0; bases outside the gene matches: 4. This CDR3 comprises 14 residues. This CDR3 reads CASSTGGASYEQYF. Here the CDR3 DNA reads TGTGCCAGCTCGACAGGGGGCGCCTCCTACGAGCAGTACTTC.

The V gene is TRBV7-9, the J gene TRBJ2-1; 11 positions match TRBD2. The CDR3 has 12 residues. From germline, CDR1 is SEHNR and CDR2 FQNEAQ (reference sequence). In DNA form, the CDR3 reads TGTGCAGGGACTAGCGGTAACAATGAGCAGTTCTTC. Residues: CAGTSGNNEQFF.

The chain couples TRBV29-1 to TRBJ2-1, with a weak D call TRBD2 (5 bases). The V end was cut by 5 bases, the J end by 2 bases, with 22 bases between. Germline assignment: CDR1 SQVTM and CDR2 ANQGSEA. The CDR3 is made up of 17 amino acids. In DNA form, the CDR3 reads TGCAGCGTTCGGCCACTCGATACGGTCGGGACCTACAATGAGCAGTTCTTC. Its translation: CSVRPLDTVGTYNEQFF.

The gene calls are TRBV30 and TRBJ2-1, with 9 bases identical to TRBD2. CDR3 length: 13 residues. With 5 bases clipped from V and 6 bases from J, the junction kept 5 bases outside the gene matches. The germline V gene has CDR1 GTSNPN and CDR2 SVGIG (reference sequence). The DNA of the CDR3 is TGTGCCTGGGCCTCTAGCGGGACCAATGAGCAGTTCTTC. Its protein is CAWASSGTNEQFF.

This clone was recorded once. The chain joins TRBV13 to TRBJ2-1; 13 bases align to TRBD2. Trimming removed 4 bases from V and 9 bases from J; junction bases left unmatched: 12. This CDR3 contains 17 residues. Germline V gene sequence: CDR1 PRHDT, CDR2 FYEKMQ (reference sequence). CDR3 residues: CASSSERGTSGTFEQFF. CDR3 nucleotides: TGTGCCAGCAGCTCCGAAAGGGGGACTAGCGGGACCTTTGAGCAGTTCTTC.

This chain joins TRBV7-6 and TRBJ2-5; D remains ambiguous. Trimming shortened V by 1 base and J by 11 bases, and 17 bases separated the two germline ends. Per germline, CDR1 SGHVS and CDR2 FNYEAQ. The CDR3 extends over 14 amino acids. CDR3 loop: CASSLESGAREQYF. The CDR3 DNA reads TGTGCCAGCAGCTTAGAATCCGGCGCGCGAGAGCAGTACTTC.

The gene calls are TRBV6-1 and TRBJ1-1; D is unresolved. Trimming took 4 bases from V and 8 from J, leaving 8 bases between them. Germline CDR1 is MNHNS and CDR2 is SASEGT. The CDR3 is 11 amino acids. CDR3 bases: TGTGCCAGCAGTGGGACTTCCGAAGCTTTCTTT. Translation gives CASSGTSEAFF.